This T cell receptor (beta chain) was profiled in a study of cytotoxic CD8 clonotypes in ibrutinib-treated CLL. TCRdb's table, derived via immunoSEQ multiplex PCR, lists solely in-frame clones and lacks some. The repertoire holds 200,000 to 250,000 clones, with roughly 77% as singletons. Trimming at V came to 2 bases and at J to 2 bases, leaving 3 bases not matched to a gene. This CDR3 comprises 16 residues. From germline, CDR1 is SGHTA and CDR2 FQGNSA. This clonotype was obtained from a human donor with chronic lymphocytic leukemia. This material consisted of PBMCs, taken after 12 months of ibrutinib treatment. V usage is TRBV7-2 and J usage is TRBJ2-1; TRBD1 aligns across 10 bases. The CDR3 reads CASSLSGQGAYNEQFF. In DNA, the CDR3 is TGTGCCAGCAGCTTAAGTGGACAGGGGGCCTACAATGAGCAGTTCTTC.